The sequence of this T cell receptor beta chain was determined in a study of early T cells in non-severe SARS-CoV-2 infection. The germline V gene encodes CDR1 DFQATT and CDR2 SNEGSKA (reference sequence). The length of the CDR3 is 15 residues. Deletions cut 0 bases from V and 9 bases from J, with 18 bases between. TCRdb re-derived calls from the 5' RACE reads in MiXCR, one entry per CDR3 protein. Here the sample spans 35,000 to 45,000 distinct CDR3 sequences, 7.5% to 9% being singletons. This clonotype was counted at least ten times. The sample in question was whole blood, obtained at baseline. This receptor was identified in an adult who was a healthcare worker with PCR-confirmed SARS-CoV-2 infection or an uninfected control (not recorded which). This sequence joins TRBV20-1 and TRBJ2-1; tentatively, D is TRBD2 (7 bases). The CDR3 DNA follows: TGCAGTGCTAGAGATTTGCGGGGGCAGATCGGTGAGCAGTTCTTC. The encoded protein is CSARDLRGQIGEQFF.